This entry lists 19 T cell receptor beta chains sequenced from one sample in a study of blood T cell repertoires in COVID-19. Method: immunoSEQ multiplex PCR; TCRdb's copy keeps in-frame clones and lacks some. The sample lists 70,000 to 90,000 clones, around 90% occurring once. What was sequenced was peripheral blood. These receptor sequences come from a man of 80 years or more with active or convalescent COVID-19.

This CDR3 reads CASSPDLQETQYF. CDR3 in DNA: TGTGCCAGCAGCCCCGACTTACAAGAGACCCAGTACTTC. The gene calls are TRBV3-1 (or the pseudogene TRBV3-2) and TRBJ2-5; no clear D gene. The CDR3 totals 13 residues. Between the trimmed V and J ends, which lost 4 bases and 2 bases, there was a span of 8 bases. CDR1 LGHDT and CDR2 YNNKEL come from the germline V gene (reference sequence).

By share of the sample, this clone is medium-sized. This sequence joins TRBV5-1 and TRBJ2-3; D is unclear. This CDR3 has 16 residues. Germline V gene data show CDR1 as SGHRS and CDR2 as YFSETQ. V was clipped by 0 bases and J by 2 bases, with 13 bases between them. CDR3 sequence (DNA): TGCGCCAGCAGCTTGGCTTCCGTTATACACACAGATACGCAGTATTTT. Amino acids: CASSLASVIHTDTQYF. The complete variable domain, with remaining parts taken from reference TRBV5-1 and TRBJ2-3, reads KAGVTQTPRYLIKTRGQQVTLSCSPISGHRSVSWYQQTPGQGLQFLFEYFSETQRNKGNFPGRFSGRQFSNSRSEMNVSTLELGDSALYLCASSLASVIHTDTQYFGPGTRLTVL.

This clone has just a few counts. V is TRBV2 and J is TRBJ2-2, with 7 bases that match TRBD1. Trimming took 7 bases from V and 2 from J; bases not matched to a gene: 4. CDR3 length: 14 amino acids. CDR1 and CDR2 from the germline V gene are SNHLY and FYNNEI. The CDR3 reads CASTGDSNTGELFF. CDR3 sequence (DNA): TGTGCCAGCACCGGGGACAGCAACACCGGGGAGCTGTTTTTT.

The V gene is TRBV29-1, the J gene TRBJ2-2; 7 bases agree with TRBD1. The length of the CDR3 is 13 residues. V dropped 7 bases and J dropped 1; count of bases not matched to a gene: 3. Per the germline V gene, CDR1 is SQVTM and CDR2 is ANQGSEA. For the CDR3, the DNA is TGCAGCGGTGGGACAGTGAACACCGGGGAGCTGTTTTTT. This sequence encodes CSGGTVNTGELFF.

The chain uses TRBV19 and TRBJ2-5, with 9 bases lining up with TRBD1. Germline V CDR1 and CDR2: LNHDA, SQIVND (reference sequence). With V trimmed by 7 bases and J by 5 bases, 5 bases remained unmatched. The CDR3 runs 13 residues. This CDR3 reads CASTGDRDETQYF. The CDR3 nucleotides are TGTGCCAGTACCGGGGACAGGGACGAGACCCAGTACTTC. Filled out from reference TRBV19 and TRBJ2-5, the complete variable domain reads DGGITQSPKYLFRKEGQNVTLSCEQNLNHDAMYWYRQDPGQGLRLIYYSQIVNDFQKGDIAEGYSVSREKKESFPLTVTSAQKNPTAFYLCASTGDRDETQYFGPGTRLLVL.

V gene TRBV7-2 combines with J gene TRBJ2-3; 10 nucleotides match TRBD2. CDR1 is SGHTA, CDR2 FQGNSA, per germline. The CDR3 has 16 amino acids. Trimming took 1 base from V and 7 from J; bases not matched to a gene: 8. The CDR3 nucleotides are TGTGCCAGCAGCTTAGGTAGCGGGGGGAACCGTTATACGCAGTATTTT. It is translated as CASSLGSGGNRYTQYF. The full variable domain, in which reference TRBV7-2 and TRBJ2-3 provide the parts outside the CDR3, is GAGVSQSPSNKVTEKGKDVELRCDPISGHTALYWYRQSLGQGLEFLIYFQGNSAPDKSGLPSDRFSAERTGGSVSTLTIQRTQQEDSAVYLCASSLGSGGNRYTQYFGPGTRLTVL.

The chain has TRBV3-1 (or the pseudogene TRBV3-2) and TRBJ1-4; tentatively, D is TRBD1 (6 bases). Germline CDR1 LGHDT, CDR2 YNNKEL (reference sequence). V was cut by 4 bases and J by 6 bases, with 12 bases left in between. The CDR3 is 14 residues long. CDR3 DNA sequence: TGTGCCAGCAGCCGGCAATGGACAGATGAAAAACTGTTTTTT. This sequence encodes CASSRQWTDEKLFF.

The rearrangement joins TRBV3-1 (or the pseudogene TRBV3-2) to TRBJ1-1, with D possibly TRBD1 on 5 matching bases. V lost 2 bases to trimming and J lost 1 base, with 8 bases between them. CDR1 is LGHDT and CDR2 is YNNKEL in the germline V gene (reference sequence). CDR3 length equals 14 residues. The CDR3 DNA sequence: TGTGCCAGCAGCCAAAGGGGTCCGAACACTGAAGCTTTCTTT. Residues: CASSQRGPNTEAFF.

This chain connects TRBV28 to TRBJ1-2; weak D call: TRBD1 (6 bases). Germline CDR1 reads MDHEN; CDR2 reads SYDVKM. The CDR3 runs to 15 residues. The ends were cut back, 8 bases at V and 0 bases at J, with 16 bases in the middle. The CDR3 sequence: CASFWWGLANYGYTF. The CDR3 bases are TGTGCCAGCTTTTGGTGGGGGCTAGCTAACTATGGCTACACCTTC.

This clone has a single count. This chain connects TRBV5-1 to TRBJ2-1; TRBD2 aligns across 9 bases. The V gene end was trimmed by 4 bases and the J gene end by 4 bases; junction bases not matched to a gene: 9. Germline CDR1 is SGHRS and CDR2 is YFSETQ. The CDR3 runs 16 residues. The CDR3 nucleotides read TGCGCCAGCAGCCAGAGGGGACTAGCAGATTACAATGAGCAGTTCTTC. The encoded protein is CASSQRGLADYNEQFF.

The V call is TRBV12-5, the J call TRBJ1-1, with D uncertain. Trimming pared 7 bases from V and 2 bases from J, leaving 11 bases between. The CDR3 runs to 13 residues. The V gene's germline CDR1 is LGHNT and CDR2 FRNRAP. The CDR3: CASALLENTEAFF. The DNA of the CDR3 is TGTGCTAGTGCCCTACTTGAAAACACTGAAGCTTTCTTT.

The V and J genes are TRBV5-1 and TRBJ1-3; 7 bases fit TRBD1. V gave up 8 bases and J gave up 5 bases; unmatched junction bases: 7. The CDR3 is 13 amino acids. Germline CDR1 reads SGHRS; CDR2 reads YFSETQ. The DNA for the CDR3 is TGCGCCAGTCGGACAGGTCCACGAAACACCATATATTTT. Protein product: CASRTGPRNTIYF.

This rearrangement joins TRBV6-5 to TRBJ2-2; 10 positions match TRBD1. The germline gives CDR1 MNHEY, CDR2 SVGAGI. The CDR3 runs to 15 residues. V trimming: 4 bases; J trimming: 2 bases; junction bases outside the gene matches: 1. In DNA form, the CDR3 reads TGTGCCAGCAGTTGGGACAGGGGAAACACCGGGGAGCTGTTTTTT. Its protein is CASSWDRGNTGELFF.

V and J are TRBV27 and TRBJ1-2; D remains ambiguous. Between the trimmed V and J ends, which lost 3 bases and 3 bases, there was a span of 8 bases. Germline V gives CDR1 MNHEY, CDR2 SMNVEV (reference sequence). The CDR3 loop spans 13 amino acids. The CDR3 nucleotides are TGTGCCAGCAGTTTTGGGCAGGACTATGGCTACACCTTC. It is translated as CASSFGQDYGYTF.

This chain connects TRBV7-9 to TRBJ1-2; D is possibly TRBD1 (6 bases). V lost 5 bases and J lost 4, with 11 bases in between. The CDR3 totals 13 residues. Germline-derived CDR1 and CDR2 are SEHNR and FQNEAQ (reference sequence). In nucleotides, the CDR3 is TGTGCCAGCAGCCAACAGGGCCGCTATGGCTACACCTTC. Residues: CASSQQGRYGYTF.

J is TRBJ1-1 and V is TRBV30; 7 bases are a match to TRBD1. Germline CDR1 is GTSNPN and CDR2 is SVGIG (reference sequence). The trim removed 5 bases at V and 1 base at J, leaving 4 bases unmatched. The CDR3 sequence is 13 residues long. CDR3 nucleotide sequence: TGTGCCTGGGGGGGACAGACGAACACTGAAGCTTTCTTT. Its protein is CAWGGQTNTEAFF. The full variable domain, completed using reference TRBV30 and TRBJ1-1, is SQTIHQWPATLVQPVGSPLSLECTVEGTSNPNLYWYRQAAGRGLQLLFYSVGIGQISSEVPQNLSASRPQDRQFILSSKKLLLSDSGFYLCAWGGQTNTEAFFGQGTRLTVV.

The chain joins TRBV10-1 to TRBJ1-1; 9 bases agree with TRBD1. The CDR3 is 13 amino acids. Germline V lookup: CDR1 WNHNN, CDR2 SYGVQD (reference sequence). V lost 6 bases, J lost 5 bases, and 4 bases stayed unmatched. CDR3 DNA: TGCGCCAGCAGAATGGACAGGGGAACTGAAGCTTTCTTT. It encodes CASRMDRGTEAFF.

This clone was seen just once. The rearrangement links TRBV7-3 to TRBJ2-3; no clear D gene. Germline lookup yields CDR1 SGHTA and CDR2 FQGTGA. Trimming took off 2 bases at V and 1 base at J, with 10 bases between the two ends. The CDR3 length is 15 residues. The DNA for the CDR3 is TGTGCCAGCAGCTTATCTCCGCGGCGCACAGATACGCAGTATTTT. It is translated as CASSLSPRRTDTQYF.

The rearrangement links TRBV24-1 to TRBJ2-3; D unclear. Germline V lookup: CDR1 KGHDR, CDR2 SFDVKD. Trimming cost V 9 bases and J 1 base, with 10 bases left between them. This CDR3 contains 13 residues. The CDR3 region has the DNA TGTGCCACCCCCCCTGGCTGCACAGATACGCAGTATTTT. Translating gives CATPPGCTDTQYF.